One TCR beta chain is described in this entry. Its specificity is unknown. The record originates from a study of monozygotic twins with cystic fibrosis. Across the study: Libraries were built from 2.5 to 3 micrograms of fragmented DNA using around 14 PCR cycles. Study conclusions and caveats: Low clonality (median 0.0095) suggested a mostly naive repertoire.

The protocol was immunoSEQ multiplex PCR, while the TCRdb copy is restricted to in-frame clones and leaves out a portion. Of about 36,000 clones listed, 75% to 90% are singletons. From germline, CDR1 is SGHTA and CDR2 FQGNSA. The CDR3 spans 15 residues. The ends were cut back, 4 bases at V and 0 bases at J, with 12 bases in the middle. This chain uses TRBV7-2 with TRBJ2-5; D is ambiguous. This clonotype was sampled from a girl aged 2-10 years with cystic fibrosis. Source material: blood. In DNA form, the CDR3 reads TGTGCCAGCAGCTCCACGGGCCTCCACCAAGAGACCCAGTACTTC. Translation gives CASSSTGLHQETQYF.